Listed below are T cell receptor beta chains from one sample, sequenced in a study of PD-1 blockade in mismatch repair-deficient tumors. Repertoires were generated with immunoSEQ multiplex PCR, while TCRdb's copy carries only in-frame clones and drops some. The data hold some 120,000 clones, with almost 90% observed a single time. The sequences come from peripheral blood, collected 72 weeks after starting pembrolizumab. All receptors derive from an adult with mismatch repair-deficient cancer. CDR3s include the opening cysteine and the closing phenylalanine or tryptophan. The D gene is left open where the match is weak. Rows may omit the clone size; those that give it use once, few, many or a size class.

CDR3 protein	CDR3 DNA	V gene	D gene	clone size	J gene
CSVAENEQFF	TGCAGCGTTGCGGAAAATGAGCAGTTCTTC	TRBV29-1	NA	NA	TRBJ2-1
CASSVGAHRDGYTF	TGCGCCAGCAGCGTCGGTGCCCACCGGGATGGCTACACCTTC	TRBV5-1	NA	few	TRBJ1-2
CASIPGLAGNNEQFF	TGTGCCAGCATCCCAGGACTAGCGGGAAACAATGAGCAGTTCTTC	TRBV7-9	TRBD2	NA	TRBJ2-1
CASSTGQARDTPQHF	TGTGCCAGCAGTACGGGACAAGCGAGGGACACGCCCCAGCATTTT	TRBV28	NA	NA	TRBJ1-5
CASSLAARSDNEQFF	TGTGCCAGCAGCTTAGCCGCCAGGTCCGACAATGAGCAGTTCTTC	TRBV7-6	NA	NA	TRBJ2-1
CAWSGHILYEQYF	TGTGCCTGGAGCGGGCACATCCTTTACGAGCAGTACTTC	TRBV30	NA	NA	TRBJ2-7
CATSPGREGGETQYF	TGCGCCACCTCGCCAGGGCGGGAGGGGGGAGAGACCCAGTACTTC	TRBV4-3	TRBD2	once	TRBJ2-5
CASSLGAEQYF	TGCGCCAGCAGCTTGGGCGCCGAGCAGTACTTC	TRBV5-1	NA	NA	TRBJ2-7
CASSGPGQGLVSYNEQFF	TGTGCCAGCAGCGGTCCGGGACAGGGCTTAGTCTCCTACAATGAGCAGTTCTTC	TRBV7-9	TRBD1	NA	TRBJ2-1
CASSYSGLAGGETQYF	TGTGCCAGCAGTTACTCGGGACTAGCGGGAGGAGAGACCCAGTACTTC	TRBV6-5	TRBD2	once	TRBJ2-5
CASSEGLSHTQYF	TGTGCCAGCAGTGAAGGGCTCTCCCATACGCAGTATTTT	TRBV25-1	NA	NA	TRBJ2-3
CASSLEGPTYEQYF	TGTGCCAGCAGCTTAGAGGGGCCCACCTACGAGCAGTACTTC	TRBV7-9	NA	NA	TRBJ2-7
CASSSGIGNTIYF	TGTGCCAGCAGTTCAGGAATTGGAAACACCATATATTTT	TRBV27	NA	NA	TRBJ1-3
CASSKIRTGNGELFF	TGTGCCAGCAGCAAAATCCGGACAGGGAACGGGGAGCTGTTTTTT	TRBV21-1	NA	few	TRBJ2-2
CASRLETGGEVYEQYF	TGTGCAAGTCGCTTAGAGACAGGGGGCGAAGTATACGAGCAGTACTTC	TRBV12-2	NA	NA	TRBJ2-7
CASSDGTRVSYEQYF	TGTGCCAGCAGTGACGGGACCCGTGTCTCCTACGAGCAGTACTTC	TRBV2	NA	NA	TRBJ2-7